What follows describes a single T cell receptor beta chain. The antigen is not known. Primers included in the PCR were 60 Vbeta and 13 Jbeta primers. Using immunoSEQ multiplex PCR, the repertoire was profiled, and TCRdb retains in-frame clones only, with some absent. Altogether some 140,000 clones are present, approximately 85% being singletons, with the ten largest covering 6% to 8%. This sample is drawn from a study of cytomegalovirus exposure and HLA in healthy donors. Study-level information: Samples from HLA-typed donors yielded about 85 million unique TCRs in an early data release. Whole-study results and caveats: Earlier analysis found most TCR beta V segments productive about 90% or about 30% of the time. The number of N-insertions in an Asian-associated ancestry cluster was reportedly below the roughly 660-donor mean in a later analysis.

This CDR3 region has 16 residues. Germline V CDR1 and CDR2: SGHNT, YYREEE (reference sequence). V was pared by 2 bases and J by 6 bases, with 17 bases between. Samples came from healthy bone marrow donors. This chain connects TRBV5-4 to TRBJ2-2; D is possibly TRBD2 (6 bases). Sequenced sample: PBMCs. The receptor was derived from a woman in her 30s in good health and CMV-seropositive. CDR3 sequence (DNA): TGTGCCAGCAGCTTTGCTCGGGACTCCGGCGCCGGGGAGCTGTTTTTT. Translated, it gives CASSFARDSGAGELFF.